One sample yielded the 2 T cell receptor beta chains listed below, sequenced in a study of metastatic and nonmetastatic thyroid tumors. Treatment of any kind had been given to no patient before thyroid surgery. From the PCR reads, TCRdb re-called clones with MiXCR. Altogether around 21,000 clones are present, roughly 20% being singletons, with the ten largest covering under 11%. Material for sequencing was tumor tissue. All receptors derive from a male donor with papillary thyroid cancer or a benign thyroid nodule (not recorded which). Some clones in this sample may be carry-over from other donors' samples.

The chain recombines TRBV7-2 with TRBJ1-3; no clear D. This CDR3 has 15 residues. The germline V and J ends were trimmed by 1 base and 0 bases, with 7 bases remaining between them. The V gene's germline CDR1 is SGHTA and CDR2 FQGNSA. CDR3 residues: CASSLGASSGNTIYF. The CDR3 nucleotides are TGTGCCAGCAGCTTAGGGGCAAGCTCTGGAAACACCATATATTTT.

This clone was counted ten times or more. In nucleotides, the CDR3 is TGTGCCAGCAGTTTAAGGGGCAGCAGCCAGACCTACGAGCAGTACTTC. Protein product: CASSLRGSSQTYEQYF. The genes are TRBV12-3 or TRBV12-4 and TRBJ2-7, with a possible D match to TRBD1 (5 bases). The CDR3 length is 16 residues. V lost 2 bases and J 2 bases, leaving 16 bases between the germline ends.